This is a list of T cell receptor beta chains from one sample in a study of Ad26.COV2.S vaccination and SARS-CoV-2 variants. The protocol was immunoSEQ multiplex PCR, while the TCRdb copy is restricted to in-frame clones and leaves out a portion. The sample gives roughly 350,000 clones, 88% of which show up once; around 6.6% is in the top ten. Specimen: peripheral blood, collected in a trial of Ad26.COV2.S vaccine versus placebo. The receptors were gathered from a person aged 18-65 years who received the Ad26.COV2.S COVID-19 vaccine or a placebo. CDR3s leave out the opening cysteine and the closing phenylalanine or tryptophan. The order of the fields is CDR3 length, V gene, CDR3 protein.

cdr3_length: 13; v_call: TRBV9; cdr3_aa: ASSVQQGIGTEAF
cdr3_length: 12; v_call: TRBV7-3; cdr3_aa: ASSRSGAYNEQF
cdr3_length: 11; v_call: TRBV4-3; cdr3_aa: ASSQEPGPGAF
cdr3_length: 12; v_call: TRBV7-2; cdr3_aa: ASSLEGQYYGYT
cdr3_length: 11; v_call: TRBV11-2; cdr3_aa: ASSENTPYEQY
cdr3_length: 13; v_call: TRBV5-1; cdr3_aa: ASSFGWTGNTEAF
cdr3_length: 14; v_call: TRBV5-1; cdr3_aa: ASSQQVQGTDSPLH
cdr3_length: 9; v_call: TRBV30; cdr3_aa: AWGLVDEQF
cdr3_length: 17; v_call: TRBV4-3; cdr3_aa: ASSQGAGGVGSGANVLT
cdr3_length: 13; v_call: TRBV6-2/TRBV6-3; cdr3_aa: ASSYYLDSNYEQY
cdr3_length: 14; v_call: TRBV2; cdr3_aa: ASSLDGGVMGTEAF
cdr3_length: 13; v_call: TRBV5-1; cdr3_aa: ASSLLQGDSYEQY
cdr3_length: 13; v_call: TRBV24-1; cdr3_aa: ATGLGGVDTGELF
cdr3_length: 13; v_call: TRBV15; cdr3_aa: ATIRGGGLTDTQY
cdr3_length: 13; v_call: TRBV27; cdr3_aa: ASRLLAGGFGELF
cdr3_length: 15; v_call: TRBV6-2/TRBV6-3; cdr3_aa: ASSGLAGPSGTDTQY
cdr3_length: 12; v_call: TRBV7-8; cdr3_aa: ASSLPGQNTEAF
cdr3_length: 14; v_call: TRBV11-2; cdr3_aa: ASGGQGLSGANVLT
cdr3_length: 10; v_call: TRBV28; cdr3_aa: ASSSTFYEQY
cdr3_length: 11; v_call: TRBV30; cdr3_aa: AWRAHYTGELF
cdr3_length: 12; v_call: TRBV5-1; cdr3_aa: ASRSTGMAYEQY
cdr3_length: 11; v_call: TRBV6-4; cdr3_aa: ASSPQNVGELF
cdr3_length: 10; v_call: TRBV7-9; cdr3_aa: ASSPRRYEQY
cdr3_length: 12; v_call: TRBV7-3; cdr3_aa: ASSGSGGTETQY
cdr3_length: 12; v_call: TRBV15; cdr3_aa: ATSRAGPNSPLH
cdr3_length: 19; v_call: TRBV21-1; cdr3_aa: ASSKALLSAYIVDRGLGYT
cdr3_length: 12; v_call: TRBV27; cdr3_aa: ASREDNSNQPQH
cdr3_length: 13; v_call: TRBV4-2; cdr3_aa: ASSRPTGGSYEQY
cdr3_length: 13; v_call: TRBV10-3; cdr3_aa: ATASPGTRNTEAF
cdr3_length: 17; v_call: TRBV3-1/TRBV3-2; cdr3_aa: ASSLASVSQGVRTDTQY
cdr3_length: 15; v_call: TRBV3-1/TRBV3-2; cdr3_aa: ASSHSMGQGKNQPQH
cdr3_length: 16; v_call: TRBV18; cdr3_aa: ASSQNFAGPVTNEKLF
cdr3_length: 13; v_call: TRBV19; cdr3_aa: ASSITGQRGYGYT
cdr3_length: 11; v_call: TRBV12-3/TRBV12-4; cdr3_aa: ASRGQGNTEAF
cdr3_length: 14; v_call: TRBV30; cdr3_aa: AWSPLRGRGTYEQY
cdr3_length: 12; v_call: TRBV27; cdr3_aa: ASSSGTTPLEQY
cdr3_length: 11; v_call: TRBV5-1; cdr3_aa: ASSLAGRTEAF
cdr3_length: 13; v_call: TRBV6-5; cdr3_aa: ASSWARDRGYEQY
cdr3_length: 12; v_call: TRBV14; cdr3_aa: ASSLTGVFYEQY
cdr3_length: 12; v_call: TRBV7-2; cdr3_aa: ASSLVALNTEAF
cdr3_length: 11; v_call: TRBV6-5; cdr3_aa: ASNRLASNEQF
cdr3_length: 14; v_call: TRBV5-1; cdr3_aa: ASSPPVGGRADTQY
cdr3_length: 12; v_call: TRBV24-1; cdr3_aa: ATSGGQGAYTQY
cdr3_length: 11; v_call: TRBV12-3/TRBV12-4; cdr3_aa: ASSLSTESSQY
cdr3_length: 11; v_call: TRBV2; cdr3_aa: ASSELGNQPQH
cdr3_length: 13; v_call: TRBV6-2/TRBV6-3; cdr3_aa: ASSYPTGGEQPQH
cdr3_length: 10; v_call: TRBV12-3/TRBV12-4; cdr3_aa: ASSSGNQPQH
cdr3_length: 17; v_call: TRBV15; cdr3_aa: ATSRRGPQLAGGLDTQY
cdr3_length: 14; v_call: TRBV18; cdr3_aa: ASSPSSPSSYNEQF
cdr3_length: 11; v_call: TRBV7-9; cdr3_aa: ASSLPVGNTIY
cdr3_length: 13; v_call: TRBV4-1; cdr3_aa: ASSPQGVTNEKLF
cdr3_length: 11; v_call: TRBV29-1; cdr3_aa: SAGLAGPYEQY
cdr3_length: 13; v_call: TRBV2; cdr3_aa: ASMQGFSGNQPQH
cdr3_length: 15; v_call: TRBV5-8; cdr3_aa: ASSLTGVAPGANVLT
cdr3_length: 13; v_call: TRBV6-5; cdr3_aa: ASSWETGWNSPLH
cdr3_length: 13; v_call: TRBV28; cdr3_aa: ATTTGAAGANVLT
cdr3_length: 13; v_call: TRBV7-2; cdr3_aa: ASSSGVGGASGYT
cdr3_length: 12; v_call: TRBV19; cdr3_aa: ASRDSAETYEQY
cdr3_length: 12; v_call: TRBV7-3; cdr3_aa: ASSFQGHNSPLH
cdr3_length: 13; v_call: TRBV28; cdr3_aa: ASSPSRGLGSPLH